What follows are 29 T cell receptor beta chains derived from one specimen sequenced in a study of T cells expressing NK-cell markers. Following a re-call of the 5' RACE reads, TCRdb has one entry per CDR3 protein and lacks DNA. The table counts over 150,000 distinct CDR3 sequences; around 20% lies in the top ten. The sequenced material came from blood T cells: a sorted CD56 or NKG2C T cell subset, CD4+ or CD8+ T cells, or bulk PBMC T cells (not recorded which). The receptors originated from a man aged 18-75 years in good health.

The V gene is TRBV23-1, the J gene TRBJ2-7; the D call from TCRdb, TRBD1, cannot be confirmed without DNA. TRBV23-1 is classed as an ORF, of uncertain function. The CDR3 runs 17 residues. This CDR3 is CASSQSIGQKPPYEQYF.

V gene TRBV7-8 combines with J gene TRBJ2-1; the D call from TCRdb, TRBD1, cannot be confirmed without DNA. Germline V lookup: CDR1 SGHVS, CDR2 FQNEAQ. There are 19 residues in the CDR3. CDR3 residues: CASSPHTTFRTDNYNEQFF. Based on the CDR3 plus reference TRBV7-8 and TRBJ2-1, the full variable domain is GAGVSQSPRYKVAKRGQDVALRCDPISGHVSLFWYQQALGQGPEFLTYFQNEAQLDKSGLPSDRFFAERPEGSVSTLKIQRTQQEDSAVYLCASSPHTTFRTDNYNEQFFGPGTRLTVL.

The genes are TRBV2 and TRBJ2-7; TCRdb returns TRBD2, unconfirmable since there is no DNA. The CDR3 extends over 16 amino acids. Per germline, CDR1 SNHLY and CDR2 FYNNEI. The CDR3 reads CASSPLEGRMTYEQYF.

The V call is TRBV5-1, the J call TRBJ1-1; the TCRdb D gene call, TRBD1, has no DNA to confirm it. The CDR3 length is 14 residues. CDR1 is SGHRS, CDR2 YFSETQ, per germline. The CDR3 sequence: CASRGGLMNTEAFF.

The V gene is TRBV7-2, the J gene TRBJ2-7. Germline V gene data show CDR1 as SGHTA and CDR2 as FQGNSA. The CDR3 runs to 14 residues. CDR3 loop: CASSLIAVSYEQYF.

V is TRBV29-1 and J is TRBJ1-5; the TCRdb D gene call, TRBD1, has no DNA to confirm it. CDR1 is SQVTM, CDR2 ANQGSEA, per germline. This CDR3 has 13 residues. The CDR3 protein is CSVEEVPGQPQHF.

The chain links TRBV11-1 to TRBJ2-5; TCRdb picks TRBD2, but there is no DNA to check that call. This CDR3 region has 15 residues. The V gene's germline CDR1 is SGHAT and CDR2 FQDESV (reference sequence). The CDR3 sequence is CASATGASVQETQYF.

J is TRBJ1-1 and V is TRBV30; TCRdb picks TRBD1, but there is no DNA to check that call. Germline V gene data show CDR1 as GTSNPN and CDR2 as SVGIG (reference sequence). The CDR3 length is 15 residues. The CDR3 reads CAWSALDRGGTEAFF.

The CDR3 loop is CASSRDSNYEQYF. The chain joins TRBV6-6 to TRBJ2-7; TCRdb indicates TRBD2, and absent DNA this call remains unverified. CDR3 length: 13 residues. CDR1 and CDR2 from the germline V gene are MNHNY and SVGAGI (reference sequence).

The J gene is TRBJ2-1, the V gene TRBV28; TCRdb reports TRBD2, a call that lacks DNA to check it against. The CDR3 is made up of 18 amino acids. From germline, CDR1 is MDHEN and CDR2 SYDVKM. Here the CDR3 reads CASSHPLVGSGAYNEQFF.

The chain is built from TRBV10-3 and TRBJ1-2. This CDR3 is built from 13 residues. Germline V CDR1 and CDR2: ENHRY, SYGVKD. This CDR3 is CAISATGGYGYTF.

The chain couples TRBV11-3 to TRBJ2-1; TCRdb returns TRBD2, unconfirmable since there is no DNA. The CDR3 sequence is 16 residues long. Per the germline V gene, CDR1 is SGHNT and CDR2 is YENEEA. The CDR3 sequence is CASSLRLAGGWDEQFF. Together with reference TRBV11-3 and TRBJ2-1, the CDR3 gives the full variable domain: EAGVVQSPRYKIIEKKQPVAFWCNPISGHNTLYWYLQNLGQGPELLIRYENEEAVDDSQLPKDRFSAERLKGVDSTLKIQPAELGDSAVYLCASSLRLAGGWDEQFFGPGTRLTVL.

The CDR3 here is CASSLSARHRTHSNQPQHF. The rearrangement uses TRBV5-1 and TRBJ1-5; the D call of TRBD1 rests on TCRdb alone, since no DNA is present to check it. Germline lookup yields CDR1 SGHRS and CDR2 YFSETQ. This CDR3 has 19 residues.

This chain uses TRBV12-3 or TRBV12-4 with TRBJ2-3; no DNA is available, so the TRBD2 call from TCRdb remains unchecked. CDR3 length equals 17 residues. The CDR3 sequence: CASTRGWSGGGSDTQYF.

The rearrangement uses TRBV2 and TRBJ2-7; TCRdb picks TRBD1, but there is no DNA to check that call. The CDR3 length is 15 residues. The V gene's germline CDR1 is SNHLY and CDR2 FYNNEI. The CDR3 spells CASSDPSDRTYEQYF.

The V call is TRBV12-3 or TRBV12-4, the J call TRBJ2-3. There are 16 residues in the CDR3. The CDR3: CASTPGVGSLADTQYF.

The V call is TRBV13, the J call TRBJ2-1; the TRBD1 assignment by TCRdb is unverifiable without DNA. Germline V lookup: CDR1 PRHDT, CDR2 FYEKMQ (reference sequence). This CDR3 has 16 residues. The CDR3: CASSPSPGQDNNEQFF.

The CDR3 reads CASSPSGGHLWYF. The chain carries TRBV5-1 and TRBJ2-7; lacking DNA, the TRBD2 call made by TCRdb goes unchecked. Germline V gene sequence: CDR1 SGHRS, CDR2 YFSETQ. CDR3 size: 13 residues.

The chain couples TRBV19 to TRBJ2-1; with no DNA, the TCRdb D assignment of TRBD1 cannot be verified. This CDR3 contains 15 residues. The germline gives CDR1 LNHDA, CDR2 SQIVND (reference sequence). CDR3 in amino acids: CASSIDPGSLNEQFF.

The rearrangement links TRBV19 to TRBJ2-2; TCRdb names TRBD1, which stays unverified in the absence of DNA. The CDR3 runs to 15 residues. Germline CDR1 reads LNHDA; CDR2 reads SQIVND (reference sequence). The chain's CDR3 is CASSIGTGGVGELFF.

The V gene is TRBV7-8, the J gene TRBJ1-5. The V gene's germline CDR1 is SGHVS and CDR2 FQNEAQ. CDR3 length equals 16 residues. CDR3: CASSPFVLEANQPQHF. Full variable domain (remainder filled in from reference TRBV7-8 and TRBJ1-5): GAGVSQSPRYKVAKRGQDVALRCDPISGHVSLFWYQQALGQGPEFLTYFQNEAQLDKSGLPSDRFFAERPEGSVSTLKIQRTQQEDSAVYLCASSPFVLEANQPQHFGDGTRLSIL.

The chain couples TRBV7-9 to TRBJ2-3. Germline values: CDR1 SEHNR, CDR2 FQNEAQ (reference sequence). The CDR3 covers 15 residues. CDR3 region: CASSLVKSGEDTQYF.

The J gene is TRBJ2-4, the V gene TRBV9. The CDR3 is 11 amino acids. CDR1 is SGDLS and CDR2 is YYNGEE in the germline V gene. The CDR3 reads CASSVGNIQYF.

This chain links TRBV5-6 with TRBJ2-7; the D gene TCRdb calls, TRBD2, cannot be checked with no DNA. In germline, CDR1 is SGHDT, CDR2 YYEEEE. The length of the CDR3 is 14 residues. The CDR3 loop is CASSLGRDFDEQYF. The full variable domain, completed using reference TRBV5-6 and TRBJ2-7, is DAGVTQSPTHLIKTRGQQVTLRCSPKSGHDTVSWYQQALGQGPQFIFQYYEEEERQRGNFPDRFSGHQFPNYSSELNVNALLLGDSALYLCASSLGRDFDEQYFGPGTRLTVT.

This CDR3 is CASSPFSGALSDEQFF. The chain combines TRBV9 with TRBJ2-1; lacking DNA, the TRBD2 call made by TCRdb goes unchecked. Germline-derived CDR1 and CDR2 are SGDLS and YYNGEE. The CDR3 contains 16 residues.

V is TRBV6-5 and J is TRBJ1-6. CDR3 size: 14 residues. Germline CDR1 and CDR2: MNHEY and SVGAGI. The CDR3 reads CASSTSDVTAPLHF.

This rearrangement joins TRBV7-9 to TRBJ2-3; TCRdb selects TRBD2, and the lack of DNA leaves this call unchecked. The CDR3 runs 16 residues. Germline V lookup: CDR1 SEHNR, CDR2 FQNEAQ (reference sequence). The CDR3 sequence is CASSSPTSGATDTQYF.

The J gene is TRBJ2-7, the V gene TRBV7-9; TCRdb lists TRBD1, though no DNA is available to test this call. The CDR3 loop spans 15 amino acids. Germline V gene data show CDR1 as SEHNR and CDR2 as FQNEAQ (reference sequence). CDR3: CASSEPRTSSYEQYF.

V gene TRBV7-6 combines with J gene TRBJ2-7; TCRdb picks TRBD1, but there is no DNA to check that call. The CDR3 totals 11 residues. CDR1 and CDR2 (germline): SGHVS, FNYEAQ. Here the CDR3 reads CASSSGGEQYF.